These T cell receptor beta chains were read from a single sample in a study of T-cell reconstitution after alpha-beta-depleted transplantation in children. Using its own MiXCR run on the PCR reads, TCRdb lists one record per CDR3 protein. This table has tens of thousands of distinct CDR3 sequences, just under 5% appearing once. This material consisted of PBMCs, mostly from graft donor cells, taken 180 days after TCRalphabeta/CD19-depleted stem cell transplant. The receptors here all came from a boy in the first two years of life who had a stem cell transplant for acute myeloid leukemia, so the T cells may come from the graft donor. CDR3s include the opening cysteine and the closing phenylalanine or tryptophan. D genes are given only for firm matches. Where a row states a size, it is once, few, many or the class of an expanded clone; other rows omit it.

size | J | D | V | CDR3 | DNA
many | TRBJ2-7 | - | TRBV12-3/TRBV12-4 | CASSSTPNHEQYF | TGTGCCAGCAGTTCGACCCCGAACCACGAGCAGTACTTC
many | TRBJ1-1 | - | TRBV7-9 | CASSRMRGHTEAFF | TGTGCCAGCAGCAGAATGCGAGGGCACACTGAAGCTTTCTTT
many | TRBJ1-2 | - | TRBV20-1 | CSAGPGQGNYGYTF | TGCAGTGCTGGGCCCGGGCAGGGGAACTATGGCTACACCTTC
many | TRBJ1-1 | - | TRBV12-3/TRBV12-4 | CASSLGRADKEAFF | TGTGCCAGCAGTTTGGGCAGGGCAGACAAGGAAGCTTTCTTT
many | TRBJ1-1 | - | TRBV20-1 | CSAKVNTEAFF | TGCAGTGCGAAAGTGAACACTGAAGCTTTCTTT
many | TRBJ2-3 | - | TRBV27 | CASSPKGPTRLYTQYF | TGTGCCAGCAGTCCTAAGGGCCCTACTAGGCTCTACACGCAGTATTTT
many | TRBJ1-1 | - | TRBV29-1 | CSVGQSMNTEAFF | TGCAGCGTCGGACAGTCCATGAACACTGAAGCTTTCTTT
- | TRBJ2-3 | - | TRBV12-5 | CASIRGISTDTQYF | TGTGCTAGTATTCGTGGGATTAGCACAGATACGCAGTATTTT
many | TRBJ2-2 | - | TRBV30 | CAWSVQGTNTGELFF | TGTGCCTGGAGTGTACAGGGGACTAACACCGGGGAGCTGTTTTTT
many | TRBJ2-3 | - | TRBV3-1 | CASSPPRLRDTQYF | TGTGCCAGCAGCCCCCCTCGCCTCAGGGATACGCAGTATTTT
many | TRBJ1-1 | - | TRBV5-1 | CASSNRVGTEAFF | TGCGCCAGCAGCAACAGGGTTGGCACTGAAGCTTTCTTT
many | TRBJ2-7 | - | TRBV6-2/TRBV6-3 | CASSYGVSDSRYEQYF | TGTGCCAGCAGTTACGGTGTATCTGACTCACGCTACGAGCAGTACTTC
many | TRBJ1-4 | TRBD1 | TRBV15 | CATSRGQGYEKLFF | TGTGCCACCAGCAGAGGACAGGGCTATGAAAAACTGTTTTTT